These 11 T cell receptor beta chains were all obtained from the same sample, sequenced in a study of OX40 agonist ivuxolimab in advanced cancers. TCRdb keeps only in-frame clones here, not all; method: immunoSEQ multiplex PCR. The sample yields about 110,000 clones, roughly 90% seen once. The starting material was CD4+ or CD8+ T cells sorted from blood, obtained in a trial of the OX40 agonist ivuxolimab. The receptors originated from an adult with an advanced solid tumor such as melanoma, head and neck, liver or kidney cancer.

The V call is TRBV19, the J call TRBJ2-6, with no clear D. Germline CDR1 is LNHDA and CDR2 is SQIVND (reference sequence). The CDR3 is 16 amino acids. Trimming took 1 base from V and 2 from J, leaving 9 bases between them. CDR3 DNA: TGTGCCAGTAGTATAGCCTCATTACCTGGGGCCAACGTCCTGACTTTC. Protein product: CASSIASLPGANVLTF.

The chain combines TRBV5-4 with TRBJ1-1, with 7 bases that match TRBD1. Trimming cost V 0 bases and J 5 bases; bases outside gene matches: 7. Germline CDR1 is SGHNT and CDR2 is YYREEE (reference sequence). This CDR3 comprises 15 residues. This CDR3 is CASSLARQGDTEAFF. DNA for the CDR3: TGTGCCAGCAGCTTGGCCAGACAGGGAGATACTGAAGCTTTCTTT.

CDR3 DNA: TGTGCCAGCAGCACAAGCGGGGGAGGGAGGAATGAGCAGTTCTTC. Translating gives CASSTSGGGRNEQFF. The chain uses TRBV9 and TRBJ2-1, with TRBD2 matching over 8 bases. V lost 4 bases and J lost 7; bases outside the gene matches: 10. Germline V gives CDR1 SGDLS, CDR2 YYNGEE. The CDR3 loop spans 15 amino acids.

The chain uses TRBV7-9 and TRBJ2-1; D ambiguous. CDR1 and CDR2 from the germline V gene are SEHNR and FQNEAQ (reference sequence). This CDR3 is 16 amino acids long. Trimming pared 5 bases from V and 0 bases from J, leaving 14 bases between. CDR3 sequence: CASSVTVGGSYNEQFF. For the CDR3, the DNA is TGTGCCAGCAGCGTTACCGTGGGCGGCTCCTACAATGAGCAGTTCTTC.

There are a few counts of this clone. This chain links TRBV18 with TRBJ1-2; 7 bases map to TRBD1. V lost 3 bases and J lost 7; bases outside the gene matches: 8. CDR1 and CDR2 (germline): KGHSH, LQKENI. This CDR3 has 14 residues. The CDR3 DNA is TGTGCCAGCTCACCCGGAGAGGGGGCCGGTGGCTACACCTTC. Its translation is CASSPGEGAGGYTF.

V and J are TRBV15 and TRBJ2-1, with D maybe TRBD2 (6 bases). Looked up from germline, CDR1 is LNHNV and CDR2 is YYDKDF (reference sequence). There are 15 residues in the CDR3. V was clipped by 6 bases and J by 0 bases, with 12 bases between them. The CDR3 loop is CATRVGGPSYNEQFF. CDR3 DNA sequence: TGTGCCACCAGAGTCGGGGGACCCTCCTACAATGAGCAGTTCTTC.

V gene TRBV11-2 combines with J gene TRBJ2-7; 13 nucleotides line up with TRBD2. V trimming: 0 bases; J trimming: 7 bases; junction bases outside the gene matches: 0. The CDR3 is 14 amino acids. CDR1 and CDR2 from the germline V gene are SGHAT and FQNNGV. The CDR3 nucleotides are TGTGCCAGCAGCTTAGAACTAGCGGGAGGGGAGCAGTACTTC. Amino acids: CASSLELAGGEQYF. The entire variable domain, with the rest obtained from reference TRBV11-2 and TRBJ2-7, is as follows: EAGVAQSPRYKIIEKRQSVAFWCNPISGHATLYWYQQILGQGPKLLIQFQNNGVVDDSQLPKDRFSAERLKGVDSTLKIQPAKLEDSAVYLCASSLELAGGEQYFGPGTRLTVT.

The DNA of the CDR3 is TGTGCCAGCAACGTTGACGGAGCTAACTATGGCTACACCTTC. It specifies CASNVDGANYGYTF. The V call is TRBV7-9, the J call TRBJ1-2; D gene ambiguous. The CDR3 has 14 residues. The ends were cut back, 7 bases at V and 0 bases at J, with 12 bases in the middle. Germline V gene sequence: CDR1 SEHNR, CDR2 FQNEAQ (reference sequence). The entire variable domain, with the rest obtained from reference TRBV7-9 and TRBJ1-2, is as follows: DTGVSQNPRHKITKRGQNVTFRCDPISEHNRLYWYRQTLGQGPEFLTYFQNEAQLEKSRLLSDRFSAERPKGSFSTLEIQRTEQGDSAMYLCASNVDGANYGYTFGSGTRLTVV.

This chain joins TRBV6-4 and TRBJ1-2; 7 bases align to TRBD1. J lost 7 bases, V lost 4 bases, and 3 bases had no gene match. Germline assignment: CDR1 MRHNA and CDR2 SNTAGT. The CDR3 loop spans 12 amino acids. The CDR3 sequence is CASSGQGGGYTF. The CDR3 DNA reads TGTGCCAGCAGTGGACAGGGCGGTGGCTACACCTTC.

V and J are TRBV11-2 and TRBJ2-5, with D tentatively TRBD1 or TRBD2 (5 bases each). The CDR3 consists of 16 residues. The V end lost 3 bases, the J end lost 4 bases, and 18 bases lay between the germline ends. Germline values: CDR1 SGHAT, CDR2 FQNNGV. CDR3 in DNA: TGTGCCAGCAGCTTGCGTCCGGGGCGACGGGGAGAGACCCAGTACTTC. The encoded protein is CASSLRPGRRGETQYF.

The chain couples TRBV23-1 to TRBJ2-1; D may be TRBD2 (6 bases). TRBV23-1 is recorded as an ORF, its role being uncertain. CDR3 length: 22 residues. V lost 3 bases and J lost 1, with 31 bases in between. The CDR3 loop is CASSHRCRTRGSGHTSYNEQFF. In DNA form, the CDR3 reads TGCGCCAGCAGTCATAGGTGTAGGACACGAGGTAGCGGACATACTTCCTACAATGAGCAGTTCTTC.